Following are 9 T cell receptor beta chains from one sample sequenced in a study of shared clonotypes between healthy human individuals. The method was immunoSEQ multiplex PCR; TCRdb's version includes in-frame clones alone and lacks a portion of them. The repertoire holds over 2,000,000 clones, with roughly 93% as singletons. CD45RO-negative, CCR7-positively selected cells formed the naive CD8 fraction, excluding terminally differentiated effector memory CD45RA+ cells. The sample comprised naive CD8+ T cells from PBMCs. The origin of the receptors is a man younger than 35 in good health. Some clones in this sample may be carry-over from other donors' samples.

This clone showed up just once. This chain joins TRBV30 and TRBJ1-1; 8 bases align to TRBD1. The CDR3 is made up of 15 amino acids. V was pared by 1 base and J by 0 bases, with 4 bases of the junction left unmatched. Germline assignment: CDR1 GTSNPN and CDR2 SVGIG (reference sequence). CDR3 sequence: CAWSGTGRLNTEAFF. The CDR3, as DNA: TGTGCCTGGAGTGGGACAGGGCGCTTGAACACTGAAGCTTTCTTT.

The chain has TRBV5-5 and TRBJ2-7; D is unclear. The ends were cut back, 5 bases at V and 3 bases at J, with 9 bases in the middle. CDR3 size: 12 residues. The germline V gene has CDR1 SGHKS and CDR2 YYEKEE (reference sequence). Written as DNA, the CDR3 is TGTGCCAGCAGAACGGGCGACTACGAGCAGTACTTC. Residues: CASRTGDYEQYF.

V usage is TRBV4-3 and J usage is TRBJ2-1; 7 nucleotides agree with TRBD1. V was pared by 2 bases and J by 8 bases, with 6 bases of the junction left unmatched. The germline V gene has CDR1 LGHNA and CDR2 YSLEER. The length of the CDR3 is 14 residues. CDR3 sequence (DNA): TGCGCCAGCAGCCAATACAGGGGTCGGTATGAGCAGTTCTTC. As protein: CASSQYRGRYEQFF.

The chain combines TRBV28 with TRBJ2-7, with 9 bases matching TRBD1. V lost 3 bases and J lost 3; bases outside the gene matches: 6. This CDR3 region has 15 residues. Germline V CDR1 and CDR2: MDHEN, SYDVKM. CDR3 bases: TGTGCCAGCAGTTTTATAGGGACAGGGATCTACGAGCAGTACTTC. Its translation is CASSFIGTGIYEQYF. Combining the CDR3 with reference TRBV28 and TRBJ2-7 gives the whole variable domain DVKVTQSSRYLVKRTGEKVFLECVQDMDHENMFWYRQDPGLGLRLIYFSYDVKMKEKGDIPEGYSVSREKKERFSLILESASTNQTSMYLCASSFIGTGIYEQYFGPGTRLTVT.

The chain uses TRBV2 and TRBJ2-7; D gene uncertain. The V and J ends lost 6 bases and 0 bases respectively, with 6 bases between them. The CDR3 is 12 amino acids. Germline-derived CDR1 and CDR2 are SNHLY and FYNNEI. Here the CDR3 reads CASSKSSYEQYF. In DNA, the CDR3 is TGTGCCAGCAGCAAAAGCTCCTACGAGCAGTACTTC.

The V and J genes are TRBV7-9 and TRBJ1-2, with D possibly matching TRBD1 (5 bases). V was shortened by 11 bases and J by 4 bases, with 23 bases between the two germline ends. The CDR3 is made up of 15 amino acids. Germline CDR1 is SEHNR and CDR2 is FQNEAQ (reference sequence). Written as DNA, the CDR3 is TGTGCCTTACGTGGGGTCCTTGCTGGGGGCTATGGCTACACCTTC. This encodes CALRGVLAGGYGYTF.

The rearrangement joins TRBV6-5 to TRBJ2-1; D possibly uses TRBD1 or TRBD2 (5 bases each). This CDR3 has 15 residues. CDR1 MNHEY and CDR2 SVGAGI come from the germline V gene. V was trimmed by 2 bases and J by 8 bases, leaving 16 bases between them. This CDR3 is CASSYQGGLGDEQFF. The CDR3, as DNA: TGTGCCAGCAGTTACCAGGGCGGGTTAGGAGATGAGCAGTTCTTC.

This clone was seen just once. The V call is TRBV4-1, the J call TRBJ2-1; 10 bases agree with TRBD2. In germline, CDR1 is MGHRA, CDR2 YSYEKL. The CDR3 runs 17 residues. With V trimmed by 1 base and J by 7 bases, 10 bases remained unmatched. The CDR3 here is CASSQGRVAGGWNEQFF. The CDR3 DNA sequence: TGCGCCAGCAGCCAAGGGAGGGTAGCGGGAGGTTGGAATGAGCAGTTCTTC.

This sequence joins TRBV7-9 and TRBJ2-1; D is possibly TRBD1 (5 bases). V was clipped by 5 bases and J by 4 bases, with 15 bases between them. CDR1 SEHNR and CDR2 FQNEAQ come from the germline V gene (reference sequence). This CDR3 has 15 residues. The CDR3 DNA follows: TGTGCCAGCAGCCCAATGACAGAGGAGTACAATGAGCAGTTCTTC. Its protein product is CASSPMTEEYNEQFF. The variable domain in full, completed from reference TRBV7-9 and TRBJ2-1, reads DTGVSQNPRHKITKRGQNVTFRCDPISEHNRLYWYRQTLGQGPEFLTYFQNEAQLEKSRLLSDRFSAERPKGSFSTLEIQRTEQGDSAMYLCASSPMTEEYNEQFFGPGTRLTVL.